The 24 T cell receptor beta chains below all came from one sample that was sequenced in a study of T cells after posttransplantation cyclophosphamide listed by TCRdb under 2016. Libraries were constructed by the immunoSEQ multiplex PCR assay. TCRdb stores this immuneACCESS table with in-frame sequences only. Part of the clones is absent; in the studies checked, under half of the shortfall reflects unresolved V genes, and no reason is known for the rest. This sample has around 25,000 clones in the table, none counted a single time. The top ten clones comprise around 7% of the sample. Material: PBMCs. These TCRs come from a woman aged 55-70 years in good health, CMV-negative, and a related stem cell transplant donor.

This clone came up many times. The gene calls are TRBV7-6 and TRBJ1-2, with TRBD1 identical over 7 bases. Per germline, CDR1 SGHVS and CDR2 FNYEAQ. V lost 5 bases to trimming and J lost 6 bases; unmatched junction nucleotides: 18. This CDR3 contains 17 residues. In DNA, the CDR3 is TGTGCCAGCAGCCCGGTCCCAGACAGGGTGTTGGAAAATGGCTACACCTTC. It yields the protein CASSPVPDRVLENGYTF.

In its sample, this clone was seen a few times. The chain has TRBV30 and TRBJ2-5; TRBD1 is a possible D gene (5 bases). Germline CDR1 and CDR2: GTSNPN and SVGIG (reference sequence). The CDR3 consists of 15 residues. V dropped 2 bases and J dropped 7 bases, with 20 bases sitting between them. The CDR3 nucleotides read TGTGCCTGGAGTCTAAGAGACAGTCCGACGGTGACCCAGTACTTC. Its protein is CAWSLRDSPTVTQYF.

This clone was counted ten times or more. This chain uses TRBV7-9 with TRBJ2-6; a possible D gene is TRBD2 (5 bases). This CDR3 is 13 amino acids long. V lost 5 bases, J lost 9 bases, and 11 bases lay in between. Germline loops: CDR1 SEHNR, CDR2 FQNEAQ (reference sequence). CDR3 region: CASSLSEGNVLTF. DNA of the CDR3: TGTGCCAGCAGCCTGAGCGAGGGCAACGTCCTGACTTTC. The full variable domain, rest sourced from reference TRBV7-9 and TRBJ2-6, is DTGVSQNPRHKITKRGQNVTFRCDPISEHNRLYWYRQTLGQGPEFLTYFQNEAQLEKSRLLSDRFSAERPKGSFSTLEIQRTEQGDSAMYLCASSLSEGNVLTFGAGSRLTVL.

This clone appeared many times. The rearrangement links TRBV15 to TRBJ1-5; no definite D call. Germline V gene lookup returns CDR1 LNHNV and CDR2 YYDKDF (reference sequence). With 8 bases removed from V and 10 bases from J, the gap between germline ends came to 18 bases. This CDR3 is built from 13 residues. CDR3 loop: CATVHNSGEPQHF. CDR3 DNA: TGTGCCACCGTGCACAATTCCGGGGAACCCCAGCATTTT.

This clone came up a few times. This chain connects TRBV6-6 to TRBJ2-5; TRBD1 agrees at 8 bases. The germline V gene encodes CDR1 MNHNY and CDR2 SVGAGI (reference sequence). Trimming took 0 bases from V and 5 from J; bases not matched to a gene: 8. The CDR3 runs to 16 residues. CDR3 protein: CASSYSAGGAWETQYF. In DNA form, the CDR3 reads TGTGCCAGCAGTTACTCCGCAGGGGGCGCTTGGGAGACCCAGTACTTC.

This clone has ten or more counts. This sequence joins TRBV9 and TRBJ2-7, with a possible D match to TRBD1 (6 bases). CDR1 and CDR2 from the germline V gene are SGDLS and YYNGEE. This CDR3 spans 15 amino acids. The V and J ends lost 3 bases and 6 bases respectively, with 19 bases between them. The CDR3 DNA reads as TGTGCCAGCAGCGGAGATCAGGGGCTGGCTGGCGAGCAGTACTTC. Its translation is CASSGDQGLAGEQYF.

This clone appeared many times. The CDR3 DNA reads as TGTGCCAGCAGCGTAGAAGGGGGTACGCAGTATTTT. Its protein is CASSVEGGTQYF. This chain joins TRBV9 and TRBJ2-3; a weak D match, TRBD1 (6 bases). V lost 0 bases and J 8 bases, leaving 7 bases between the germline ends. Germline assignment: CDR1 SGDLS and CDR2 YYNGEE. The CDR3 extends over 12 amino acids.

V and J are TRBV5-5 and TRBJ2-1; weak D call: TRBD2 (6 bases). The germline V and J ends were trimmed by 4 bases and 3 bases, with 11 bases remaining between them. Germline V lookup: CDR1 SGHKS, CDR2 YYEKEE (reference sequence). The CDR3 runs to 14 residues. For the CDR3, the DNA is TGTGCCAGCAGCCCCTGGGGGGTCTACAATGAGCAGTTCTTC. Residues: CASSPWGVYNEQFF.

This clone was counted many times. The rearrangement uses TRBV7-2 and TRBJ2-5, with TRBD2 identical over 10 bases. J was trimmed by 4 bases and V by 5 bases; bases with no gene match: 10. Per the germline V gene, CDR1 is SGHTA and CDR2 is FQGNSA. The CDR3 extends over 16 amino acids. The CDR3 nucleotides read TGTGCCAGCAGCCCCACAGCGGGGGGGCTTGGAGAGACCCAGTACTTC. This translates into CASSPTAGGLGETQYF.

The CDR3 region has the DNA TGTGCCAGCAGTGAGGGCGCCGGCTATGGCTACACCTTC. It yields the protein CASSEGAGYGYTF. The rearrangement links TRBV6-4 to TRBJ1-2; D unresolved. Germline V gene data show CDR1 as MRHNA and CDR2 as SNTAGT. V gave up 3 bases and J gave up 4 bases, with 9 bases separating them. This CDR3 has 13 residues.

Ten or more counts support this clone. The chain is built from TRBV5-6 and TRBJ2-7; 7 bases align to TRBD1. The V gene end was trimmed by 0 bases and the J gene end by 1 base; junction bases not matched to a gene: 13. This CDR3 has 18 residues. The germline V gene encodes CDR1 SGHDT and CDR2 YYEEEE. The CDR3, as DNA: TGTGCCAGCAGCTTGGGGCGGATGCCCAGGGGGTGGTCCTACGAGCAGTACTTC. Translation gives CASSLGRMPRGWSYEQYF.

This clone has a count of ten or more. In DNA, the CDR3 is TGCGCCAGCAGCCAATTGGGACTAGCGGGAGGGCCGCGAAAGTCAGATACGCAGTATTTT. This translates into CASSQLGLAGGPRKSDTQYF. The chain is built from TRBV5-1 and TRBJ2-3; TRBD2 matches 16 bases. The CDR3 length is 20 residues. Trimming at V came to 4 bases and at J to 4 bases, leaving 15 bases not matched to a gene. Per germline, CDR1 SGHRS and CDR2 YFSETQ. Variable domain in full (rest from reference TRBV5-1 and TRBJ2-3): KAGVTQTPRYLIKTRGQQVTLSCSPISGHRSVSWYQQTPGQGLQFLFEYFSETQRNKGNFPGRFSGRQFSNSRSEMNVSTLELGDSALYLCASSQLGLAGGPRKSDTQYFGPGTRLTVL.

This clone was detected many times. The rearrangement uses TRBV10-3 and TRBJ2-7; possibly TRBD2 for D (6 bases). The V and J ends lost 3 bases and 0 bases respectively, with 15 bases between them. Germline V CDR1 and CDR2: ENHRY, SYGVKD. This CDR3 spans 16 amino acids. CDR3 in amino acids: CAISDKILGLSYEQYF. In DNA form, the CDR3 reads TGTGCCATCAGTGACAAGATATTGGGACTCTCCTACGAGCAGTACTTC.

This clone has at least ten counts. This rearrangement joins TRBV19 to TRBJ1-2, with D perhaps TRBD1 (6 bases). This CDR3 is 14 amino acids long. Germline V gene lookup returns CDR1 LNHDA and CDR2 SQIVND (reference sequence). V was pared by 7 bases and J by 0 bases, with 12 bases between. CDR3 bases: TGTGCCAGTACTCCGACAGGCCCTAACTATGGCTACACCTTC. Protein product: CASTPTGPNYGYTF.

This clone was detected a few times. V and J are TRBV11-2 and TRBJ2-5; D is perhaps TRBD2 (5 bases). The tail of the sequence fits TRBJ2-7 better, so the J call may be wrong. The length of the CDR3 is 13 residues. Germline CDR1 and CDR2: SGHAT and FQNNGV. CDR3: CASSLDYAYEQYF. CDR3 bases: TGTGCCAGCAGCCTCGACTATGCCTACGAGCAGTACTTC.

This clone was recorded at least ten times. V usage is TRBV4-3 and J usage is TRBJ2-1, with a tentative D call TRBD1 (5 bases). The length of the CDR3 is 15 residues. V was pared by 0 bases and J by 4 bases, with 10 bases between. Germline CDR1 reads LGHNA; CDR2 reads YSLEER. The CDR3 protein is CASSQDRVGYNEQFF. The CDR3 DNA follows: TGCGCCAGCAGCCAAGACAGGGTGGGTTACAATGAGCAGTTCTTC.

This clone was recorded many times. The same CDR3 also results from other DNA sequences found in this sample. The V call is TRBV27, the J call TRBJ1-1; unclear D gene. Germline CDR1 MNHEY, CDR2 SMNVEV (reference sequence). The CDR3 length is 13 residues. Trimming left V 3 bases short and J 4 bases short, with 9 bases between. The CDR3 nucleotides read TGTGCCAGCAGTTTTAGGGAGTCCACTGAAGCTTTCTTT. It specifies CASSFRESTEAFF.

This clone appeared many times. The chain has TRBV19 and TRBJ2-1; D possibly corresponds to TRBD1 (6 bases). CDR3 size: 15 residues. V dropped 3 bases and J dropped 6 bases, with 15 bases sitting between them. The germline CDR1 and CDR2 sequences are LNHDA and SQIVND (reference sequence). CDR3 sequence: CASSIPQGTGNEQFF. CDR3 DNA: TGTGCCAGTAGTATCCCACAGGGTACGGGCAATGAGCAGTTCTTC.

This clone was seen ten or more times. This chain uses TRBV6-5 with TRBJ2-3, with TRBD2 as a possible D gene (5 bases). This CDR3 is built from 13 residues. Germline V CDR1 and CDR2: MNHEY, SVGAGI. Trimming left V 5 bases short and J 2 bases short, with 8 bases between. CDR3 DNA: TGTGCCAGCAGTAGGACTTTCACAGATACGCAGTATTTT. Amino acid sequence: CASSRTFTDTQYF.

This clone has a count of ten or more. This rearrangement joins TRBV10-3 to TRBJ1-1; D is unclear. Trimming left V 8 bases short and J 0 bases short, with 10 bases between. Germline CDR1 and CDR2: ENHRY and SYGVKD. This CDR3 spans 13 amino acids. This CDR3 is CAIGERMNTEAFF. CDR3 nucleotide sequence: TGTGCCATCGGGGAGAGGATGAACACTGAAGCTTTCTTT.

The table lists this clone with many counts. The gene calls are TRBV23-1 and TRBJ1-4; D ambiguous. TRBV23-1 is an ORF, with its function uncertain. This CDR3 has 16 amino acids. V shed 6 bases and J shed 8 bases, with 22 bases lying between them. For the CDR3, the DNA is TGCGCCAGCAGCCCCCGGCCGGGAACTGGTACAGAAAAACTGTTTTTT. It is translated as CASSPRPGTGTEKLFF.

The sample holds many counts of this clone. The chain has TRBV7-9 and TRBJ2-7, with 7 bases that match TRBD2. V lost 2 bases and J lost 1; bases outside the gene matches: 2. CDR1 is SEHNR, CDR2 FQNEAQ, per germline (reference sequence). This CDR3 comprises 14 residues. The CDR3 loop is CASSLPGLSYEQYF. The CDR3 nucleotides are TGTGCCAGCAGCTTACCGGGACTATCCTACGAGCAGTACTTC.

This clone has only a few counts. This may be a read error, as it is one base from a much larger clone. Lacking the conserved final phenylalanine or tryptophan, this CDR3 likely reflects a read error. V and J are TRBV30 and TRBJ2-7, with TRBD1 identical over 9 bases. V was pared by 0 bases and J by 2 bases, with 2 bases of the junction left unmatched. Germline V gives CDR1 GTSNPN, CDR2 SVGIG (reference sequence). The CDR3 is 14 residues long. The CDR3 spells CAWSVQGATYEQYL. CDR3 nucleotides: TGTGCCTGGAGTGTACAGGGGGCAACCTACGAGCAGTACCTC.

There are many counts of this clone. Within the sample, other DNA sequences also encode this same CDR3. The chain joins TRBV27 to TRBJ1-1, with D tentatively TRBD1 (5 bases). Per germline, CDR1 MNHEY and CDR2 SMNVEV (reference sequence). The CDR3 sequence is 13 residues long. With 3 bases removed from V and 1 base from J, the gap between germline ends came to 6 bases. The CDR3 is CASSFQGNTEAFF. Written as DNA, the CDR3 is TGTGCCAGCAGTTTTCAGGGGAACACTGAAGCTTTCTTT.